Included here is one T cell receptor beta chain sequence, with context. Per the original methods: The assay estimated nucleated cells by amplifying reference gene primers. Produced via immunoSEQ multiplex PCR; TCRdb's table is partial and in-frame only. V, J and clone size are those of that table, while D and trimming were read from the DNA. The repertoire consists of 200,000 to 250,000 clones, with over 80% occurring once and the leading ten covering about 2.5%. CDR3 length: 15 residues. Germline lookup yields CDR1 MNHEY and CDR2 SMNVEV (reference sequence). Trimming removed 2 bases from V and 5 bases from J; junction bases left unmatched: 6. This record belongs to a study of blood T cell repertoires in COVID-19. About the research overall: Samples taken during acute and convalescent COVID-19 were collected in the United States, Italy and Spain.

Sequencing input: peripheral blood. This receptor was taken from a man aged 25-45 years with COVID-19, enrolled during active disease. This chain connects TRBV27 to TRBJ2-5, with 9 nucleotides matching TRBD2. CDR3 nucleotide sequence: TGTGCCAGCAGTTTACGGGGACTAGCTGGGGAGACCCAGTACTTC. Translation gives CASSLRGLAGETQYF.